The 15 T cell receptor beta chains below all came from one sample that was sequenced in a study of CD8 T cell repertoires and HIV-1 epitope variants. Clones were read by immunoSEQ multiplex PCR, and TCRdb kept only the in-frame ones, dropping some. Of about 90,000 clones detected, over 70% appear once; the ten largest clones hold 25% to 30%. What was sequenced was uncultured baseline CD8+ T cells from peripheral blood mononuclear cells (PBMCs). The receptor source for this set is a male donor with HIV.

The chain recombines TRBV6-5 with TRBJ2-2; 9 nucleotides align to TRBD2. V dropped 5 bases and J dropped 2; count of bases not matched to a gene: 3. The CDR3 runs to 15 residues. Germline CDR1 reads MNHEY; CDR2 reads SVGAGI. CDR3 residues: CASSKLAGNTGELFF. The CDR3 bases are TGTGCCAGCAGTAAACTAGCGGGCAACACCGGGGAGCTGTTTTTT.

The chain is built from TRBV29-1 and TRBJ2-1; 16 nucleotides match TRBD2. The germline CDR1 and CDR2 sequences are SQVTM and ANQGSEA. CDR3 length: 14 amino acids. The trim removed 5 bases at V and 13 bases at J, leaving 8 bases unmatched. Written as DNA, the CDR3 is TGCAGCGTTCCTACTGGGACTAGCGGGGGGGTTCAGTTCTTC. It is translated as CSVPTGTSGGVQFF.

V usage is TRBV6-5 and J usage is TRBJ2-2, with TRBD1 matching over 8 bases. J gave up 5 bases and V 2 bases, and 4 bases lay outside the gene matches. In germline, CDR1 is MNHEY, CDR2 SVGAGI. There are 15 residues in the CDR3. In DNA, the CDR3 is TGTGCCAGCAGTTACAGCCGGACAGGGACCGGGGAGCTGTTTTTT. This codes for CASSYSRTGTGELFF.

The chain joins TRBV6-1 to TRBJ2-7; 9 bases align to TRBD2. The CDR3 sequence is 19 residues long. The V gene's germline CDR1 is MNHNS and CDR2 SASEGT. Unmatched junction bases numbered 19, after V lost 0 bases and J lost 7 bases. CDR3 sequence (DNA): TGTGCCAGCAGTGAAGCAAAGGGGTGGCGGGAGGGCCGGTCGTCGGAGCAGTACTTC. The encoded protein is CASSEAKGWREGRSSEQYF.

The V gene is TRBV29-1, the J gene TRBJ2-7; 7 bases line up with TRBD1. V shed 5 bases and J 3 bases; nucleotides not matched to a gene: 7. The length of the CDR3 is 13 residues. CDR1 is SQVTM, CDR2 ANQGSEA, per germline. Here the CDR3 DNA reads TGCAGCGTTAGACAGGGAGAGAACTACGAGCAGTACTTC. Its protein is CSVRQGENYEQYF.

V and J are TRBV4-2 and TRBJ2-7; D perhaps matches TRBD1 (6 bases). The CDR3 has 14 residues. The ends were cut back, 2 bases at V and 5 bases at J, with 13 bases in the middle. Germline V CDR1 and CDR2: LGHNA, YNFKEQ. The CDR3 protein is CASSQTGSENEQYF. For the CDR3, the DNA is TGTGCCAGCAGCCAAACAGGGAGTGAGAACGAGCAGTACTTC.

The J gene is TRBJ1-2, the V gene TRBV20-1, with D uncertain. Trimming pared 6 bases from V and 2 bases from J, leaving 7 bases between. The CDR3 is 11 amino acids. Per germline, CDR1 DFQATT and CDR2 SNEGSKA (reference sequence). The CDR3 nucleotides are TGCAGTGCGGACGGAAACTATGGCTACACCTTC. Translating it yields CSADGNYGYTF.

The chain combines TRBV12-5 with TRBJ2-1; TRBD2 matches 14 bases. The germline V gene encodes CDR1 LGHNT and CDR2 FRNRAP. V lost 3 bases to trimming and J lost 9 bases; unmatched junction nucleotides: 4. This CDR3 has 15 amino acids. The CDR3 loop reads CASGFGLAGGSEQFF. Written as DNA, the CDR3 is TGTGCTAGTGGTTTCGGACTAGCGGGGGGAAGTGAGCAGTTCTTC.

The chain joins TRBV7-9 to TRBJ1-5, with D unresolved. The CDR3 contains 15 residues. From germline, CDR1 is SEHNR and CDR2 FQNEAQ (reference sequence). Trimming removed 6 bases from V and 0 bases from J, with 12 bases in between. The CDR3 DNA reads as TGTGCCAGCAGTTCATCCGGGATTAGCAATCAGCCCCAGCATTTT. This codes for CASSSSGISNQPQHF.

J is TRBJ2-1 and V is TRBV6-6; possible D gene TRBD1, 7 bases. Trimming removed 2 bases from V and 10 bases from J, with 15 bases in between. The CDR3 runs 14 residues. The V gene's germline CDR1 is MNHNY and CDR2 SVGAGI (reference sequence). Written as DNA, the CDR3 is TGTGCCAGCAGTTACCAAGGGCAGGGGGGAGAGCAGTTCTTC. Translated, it gives CASSYQGQGGEQFF.

The chain couples TRBV19 to TRBJ2-7, with a weak D call TRBD1 (5 bases). The length of the CDR3 is 13 residues. The germline V and J ends were trimmed by 5 bases and 0 bases, with 8 bases remaining between them. The germline V gene has CDR1 LNHDA and CDR2 SQIVND (reference sequence). CDR3 sequence: CASSFQGSYEQYF. CDR3 DNA sequence: TGTGCCAGTAGTTTCCAGGGCTCCTACGAGCAGTACTTC.

This clone was observed once. The V and J genes are TRBV21-1 and TRBJ2-7; the D call of TRBD2 is as the table states it, not checked on the DNA. TRBV21-1 represents a pseudogene. CDR3 size: 15 residues. CDR3 residues: CASSKPTSGGGEQYF. The DNA for the CDR3 is TGTGCCAGCAGCAAACCGACTAGCGGGGGAGGCGAGCAGTACTTC.

V is TRBV14 and J is TRBJ2-7, with D maybe TRBD1 (6 bases). Germline V gene sequence: CDR1 SGHDN, CDR2 FVKESK. The germline V and J ends were trimmed by 1 base and 0 bases, with 10 bases remaining between them. The CDR3 length is 15 residues. Here the CDR3 DNA reads TGTGCCAGCAGCCAAGCCCGGACAGCCTCCTACGAGCAGTACTTC. It translates to CASSQARTASYEQYF.

The V gene is TRBV19, the J gene TRBJ1-5; no reliable D call. Trimming took off 3 bases at V and 0 bases at J, with 9 bases between the two ends. CDR3 length: 15 amino acids. From germline, CDR1 is LNHDA and CDR2 SQIVND (reference sequence). CDR3 sequence: CASSIHGYSNQPQHF. The CDR3 nucleotides are TGTGCCAGTAGTATCCATGGGTATAGCAATCAGCCCCAGCATTTT.

The rearrangement uses TRBV5-6 and TRBJ1-2; D perhaps matches TRBD1 (5 bases). The ends were cut back, 1 base at V and 4 bases at J, with 8 bases in the middle. This CDR3 is built from 13 residues. Germline assignment: CDR1 SGHDT and CDR2 YYEEEE. The CDR3 reads CASSLNRGYGYTF. The CDR3 nucleotides are TGTGCCAGCAGCTTGAATAGGGGCTATGGCTACACCTTC.